This T cell receptor (beta chain) was identified in a study of read filtering for tumor transcriptome and immune sequencing. V lost 3 bases and J lost 6, with 6 bases in between. CDR1 SGHVS and CDR2 FQNEAQ come from the germline V gene. The CDR3 spans 12 residues. This clonotype was detected many times. This library used roughly 430 ng RNA and molecular barcoded adaptors spanning alpha/delta and beta/gamma chains. A single record per CDR3 protein comes from TCRdb applying MiXCR to the reads. The data show 50,000 or so distinct CDR3 sequences, with roughly 12% seen just once and roughly 15% held by the top ten.

Sequencing used a population of CD138-negative cells sorted from bone marrow. The source of this sequence is a donor aged 40 or older with multiple myeloma. This chain links TRBV7-8 with TRBJ2-1; D not certain. This chain's CDR3 is CASSLLTNEQFF. The CDR3 DNA follows: TGTGCCAGCAGCTTGTTGACCAATGAGCAGTTCTTC.